A single sample is the source of the 13 T cell receptor beta chains below, sequenced in a study of control samples from healthy donors and cancer patients. The repertoire was sequenced with immunoSEQ multiplex PCR; TCRdb's copy has only in-frame clones and lacks some. The repertoire includes about 120,000 clones, about 86% of them detected once, and around 10% sits in the top ten. The sequenced sample was blood. The receptors were sampled from a man younger than 40 in good health.

This clone was counted only a few times. The chain is built from TRBV6-5 and TRBJ2-5; a possible D gene is TRBD1 (6 bases). The CDR3 is 15 amino acids. Trimming took off 5 bases at V and 5 bases at J, with 18 bases between the two ends. Germline CDR1 is MNHEY and CDR2 is SVGAGI. The CDR3 coding sequence is TGTGCCAGCAGTCACACAACAGGGACCGGCGAGACCCAGTACTTC. Translated, it gives CASSHTTGTGETQYF.

Only one count was recorded for this clone. This chain connects TRBV7-6 to TRBJ2-2, with 7 bases that match TRBD2. The V and J ends lost 1 base and 4 bases, in that order; junction bases with no gene match: 9. The CDR3 covers 17 residues. Germline V CDR1 and CDR2: SGHVS, FNYEAQ. The CDR3: CASSLEPAGSSTGELFF. In DNA, the CDR3 is TGTGCCAGCAGCTTAGAACCAGCGGGGAGCTCCACCGGGGAGCTGTTTTTT. Complete variable domain (other parts from reference TRBV7-6 and TRBJ2-2): GAGVSQSPRYKVTKRGQDVALRCDPISGHVSLYWYRQALGQGPEFLTYFNYEAQQDKSGLPNDRFSAERPEGSISTLTIQRTEQRDSAMYRCASSLEPAGSSTGELFFGEGSRLTVL.

The chain employs TRBV11-2 and TRBJ1-1; no clear D. This CDR3 is built from 12 residues. CDR1 SGHAT and CDR2 FQNNGV come from the germline V gene. Trimming shortened V by 5 bases and J by 3 bases, and 7 bases separated the two germline ends. This CDR3 is CASSRSYTEAFF. In DNA form, the CDR3 reads TGTGCCAGCAGCAGGAGTTACACTGAAGCTTTCTTT.

CDR3 coding DNA: TGTGCCAGCAGTTCCGGGACAGTTGCAACTAATGAAAAACTGTTTTTT. Its translation is CASSSGTVATNEKLFF. This rearrangement joins TRBV6-2 or TRBV6-3 to TRBJ1-4; TRBD1 matches 7 bases. Germline V gene data show CDR1 as MNHEY and CDR2 as SVGEGT. This CDR3 has 16 residues. Trimming took 4 bases from V and 0 from J; bases not matched to a gene: 5.

The J gene is TRBJ2-2, the V gene TRBV12-5, with 7 bases matching TRBD2. CDR1 and CDR2 from the germline V gene are LGHNT and FRNRAP. The CDR3 has 12 residues. J was trimmed by 3 bases and V by 10 bases; bases with no gene match: 2. The CDR3: CATGRDTGELFF. In nucleotides, the CDR3 is TGTGCTACTGGGAGGGACACCGGGGAGCTGTTTTTT.

The chain employs TRBV6-5 and TRBJ1-1, with 7 bases identical to TRBD1. The CDR3 is made up of 14 amino acids. The J segment lost 1 base and the V segment lost 8 bases, leaving 7 bases of the junction unmatched. Germline lookup yields CDR1 MNHEY and CDR2 SVGAGI. CDR3 protein: CASLRGGTNTEAFF. In nucleotides, the CDR3 is TGTGCCAGCCTCAGGGGGGGGACGAACACTGAAGCTTTCTTT.

The chain joins TRBV6-5 to TRBJ2-1; weak D call: TRBD1 (6 bases). The CDR3 is 14 amino acids. The germline gives CDR1 MNHEY, CDR2 SVGAGI. The V and J ends lost 6 bases and 8 bases respectively, with 17 bases between them. The CDR3 sequence: CASRPNPRGDEQFF. CDR3 DNA: TGTGCCAGCAGACCTAATCCCAGGGGCGATGAGCAGTTCTTC.

The rearrangement joins TRBV4-1 to TRBJ2-7; D ambiguous. The V end was cut by 6 bases, the J end by 2 bases, with 11 bases between. The CDR3 consists of 13 residues. In germline, CDR1 is MGHRA, CDR2 YSYEKL. DNA of the CDR3: TGCGCCAGCAGTTCCGATACCACCTACGAGCAGTACTTC. It codes for CASSSDTTYEQYF.

The chain joins TRBV6-5 to TRBJ1-6, with 7 bases that match TRBD1. This CDR3 region has 15 residues. V shed 2 bases and J 5 bases; nucleotides not matched to a gene: 3. Germline V gene data show CDR1 as MNHEY and CDR2 as SVGAGI. The CDR3 DNA follows: TGTGCCAGCAGTTACGAGGGGACAGATAATTCACCCCTCCACTTT. Its translation: CASSYEGTDNSPLHF.

This chain uses TRBV2 with TRBJ1-2; D not resolved. The germline V gene encodes CDR1 SNHLY and CDR2 FYNNEI. The CDR3 length is 15 residues. The ends were cut back, 4 bases at V and 4 bases at J, with 16 bases in the middle. CDR3 protein: CASSVEGLTSYGYTF. In nucleotides, the CDR3 is TGTGCCAGCAGTGTCGAAGGGCTGACCAGCTATGGCTACACCTTC. Full variable domain (rest looked up from reference TRBV2 and TRBJ1-2): EPEVTQTPSHQVTQMGQEVILRCVPISNHLYFYWYRQILGQKVEFLVSFYNNEISEKSEIFDDQFSVERPDGSNFTLKIRSTKLEDSAMYFCASSVEGLTSYGYTFGSGTRLTVV.

The chain combines TRBV27 with TRBJ1-6; D may be TRBD1 (5 bases). The CDR3 sequence is 18 residues long. V was pared by 5 bases and J by 0 bases, with 17 bases between. CDR1 is MNHEY, CDR2 SMNVEV, per germline (reference sequence). CDR3: CASSRSPGLSSYNSPLHF. CDR3 sequence (DNA): TGTGCCAGCAGTCGATCCCCGGGACTGAGCTCCTATAATTCACCCCTCCACTTT.

This chain joins TRBV27 and TRBJ1-6, with D tentatively TRBD1 (6 bases). The CDR3 has 17 amino acids. V was clipped by 5 bases and J by 4 bases, with 18 bases between them. Germline V gene lookup returns CDR1 MNHEY and CDR2 SMNVEV (reference sequence). As DNA, the CDR3 is TGTGCCAGCAGTACATTTAACAGGGATCCTTATAATTCACCCCTCCACTTT. It codes for CASSTFNRDPYNSPLHF.

CDR3 DNA: TGTGCCTGGAGTGTAGGACCGAATCAGCCCCAGCATTTT. Translating gives CAWSVGPNQPQHF. J is TRBJ1-5 and V is TRBV30; D gene unclear. CDR3 length: 13 residues. Germline V gene sequence: CDR1 GTSNPN, CDR2 SVGIG (reference sequence). V gave up 0 bases and J gave up 4 bases, with 7 bases separating them. Drawing the rest from reference TRBV30 and TRBJ1-5, the complete variable domain is SQTIHQWPATLVQPVGSPLSLECTVEGTSNPNLYWYRQAAGRGLQLLFYSVGIGQISSEVPQNLSASRPQDRQFILSSKKLLLSDSGFYLCAWSVGPNQPQHFGDGTRLSIL.